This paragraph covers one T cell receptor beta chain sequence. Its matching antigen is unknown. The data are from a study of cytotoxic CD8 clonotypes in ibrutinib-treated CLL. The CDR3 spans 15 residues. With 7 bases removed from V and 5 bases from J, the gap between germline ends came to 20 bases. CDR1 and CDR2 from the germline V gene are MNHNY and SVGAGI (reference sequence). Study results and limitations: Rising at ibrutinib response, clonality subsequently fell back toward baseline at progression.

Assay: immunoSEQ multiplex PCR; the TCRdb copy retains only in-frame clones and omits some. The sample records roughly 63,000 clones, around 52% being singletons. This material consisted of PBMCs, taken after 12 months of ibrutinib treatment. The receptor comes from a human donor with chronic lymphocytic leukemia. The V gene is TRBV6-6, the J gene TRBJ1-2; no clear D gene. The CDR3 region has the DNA TGTGCCAGCACCCAAAATTTGAGGGCAGAGTATGGCTACACCTTC. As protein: CASTQNLRAEYGYTF.